The 2 T cell receptor beta chains listed next were all sequenced from one sample in a study of T cells after yellow fever vaccination. TCRdb redid the calling of the 5' RACE reads with MiXCR, one entry per CDR3 protein. The sample includes 29,000 or so distinct CDR3 sequences, about 5% of them seen just once. The specimen was CD8+ T cells sorted from PBMCs, collected 10 days after the yellow fever booster vaccination. All receptors come from a young man who received the YFV17D yellow fever vaccine.

This clonotype was observed at least ten times. J is TRBJ1-1 and V is TRBV11-2, with TRBD1 as a possible D gene (5 bases). Germline CDR1 SGHAT, CDR2 FQNNGV. Trimming took 3 bases from V and 4 from J, leaving 9 bases between them. This CDR3 region has 13 residues. CDR3 sequence reads: CASSFRDATEAFF. The CDR3 DNA follows: TGTGCCAGCAGCTTCAGGGACGCCACTGAAGCTTTCTTT.

This clonotype has a count of ten or more. The V call is TRBV12-3 or TRBV12-4, the J call TRBJ2-5; TRBD2 agrees at 11 bases. V shed 4 bases and J 3 bases; nucleotides not matched to a gene: 1. The CDR3 is made up of 14 amino acids. The chain's CDR3 is CASSSLAGEETQYF. In DNA form, the CDR3 reads TGTGCCAGCAGTTCACTAGCGGGAGAAGAGACCCAGTACTTC.